The 25 T cell receptor beta chains below come from one sample, sequenced in a study of CD8 T cells in ankylosing spondylitis. Using its own MiXCR run on the 5' RACE reads, TCRdb lists one record per CDR3 protein. The sample records 75,000 to 95,000 distinct CDR3 sequences, around 8.5% being singletons. Whole-study findings and limits: It appeared that ankylosing spondylitis blood was characterized by a TCR beta motif of roughly 8 highly homologous variants.

Their antigens are not known. Source material: blood, either unsorted or a sorted T cell fraction (not recorded which). The receptors shown here come from a male donor with ankylosing spondylitis.

This clonotype was seen only a few times. This sequence joins TRBV7-8 and TRBJ2-7; D is undetermined. The CDR3 has 14 amino acids. Germline V gives CDR1 SGHVS, CDR2 FQNEAQ. V gave up 0 bases and J gave up 0 bases, with 6 bases separating them. The CDR3 DNA follows: TGTGCCAGCAGCTTAGCTCGGCGCTCCTACGAGCAGTACGTC. As protein: CASSLARRSYEQYV.

V is TRBV2 and J is TRBJ2-3, with TRBD2 matching over 7 bases. Germline V gene data show CDR1 as SNHLY and CDR2 as FYNNEI. The CDR3 has 16 residues. The ends lost 2 bases at V and 3 bases at J; junction bases unmatched: 8. The CDR3 loop reads CASSEFGAGATDTQYF. The DNA for the CDR3 is TGTGCCAGCAGTGAATTCGGGGCGGGAGCGACAGATACGCAGTATTTT.

This clonotype was counted a few times. The rearrangement links TRBV20-1 to TRBJ2-7; TRBD1 might be the D (5 bases). Germline V gene lookup returns CDR1 DFQATT and CDR2 SNEGSKA (reference sequence). The CDR3 is 13 amino acids. V dropped 6 bases and J dropped 6 bases, with 18 bases sitting between them. CDR3 protein: CSARPRGRSEQYV. The CDR3 bases are TGCAGTGCCCGCCCAAGGGGCCGGTCCGAGCAGTACGTC.

This clonotype occurred a few times. V gene TRBV24-1 combines with J gene TRBJ2-1; the D call may be TRBD1 or TRBD2 (5 bases each). The V gene lost 0 bases and the J gene lost 9 bases, with 8 bases spanning the gap. The germline gives CDR1 KGHDR, CDR2 SFDVKD. The CDR3 has 13 residues. CDR3: CATSDLRGGEQFF. CDR3 in DNA: TGTGCCACCAGTGATTTGCGGGGCGGTGAGCAGTTCTTC.

This clonotype turned up a few times. J is TRBJ1-5 and V is TRBV27, with D perhaps matching TRBD1 (5 bases). CDR3 length equals 15 residues. Trimming left V 10 bases short and J 0 bases short, with 16 bases between. Germline-derived CDR1 and CDR2 are MNHEY and SMNVEV (reference sequence). The CDR3 sequence is CATSSGRYSNQPQHF. The CDR3 bases are TGTGCCACCTCGTCAGGGAGATATAGCAATCAGCCCCAGCATTTT.

This clonotype has a count of ten or more. The chain links TRBV20-1 to TRBJ2-5, with TRBD2 matching 14 bases. J was trimmed by 5 bases and V by 0 bases; bases with no gene match: 5. Per the germline V gene, CDR1 is DFQATT and CDR2 is SNEGSKA (reference sequence). This CDR3 spans 16 amino acids. The CDR3 coding sequence is TGCAGTGCTAGAGACGGGACTAGCGGGAGAGAGGAGACCCAGTACTTC. Translating it yields CSARDGTSGREETQYF.

The sample holds many counts of this clonotype. The V call is TRBV7-9, the J call TRBJ1-2; D is unresolved. CDR1 SEHNR and CDR2 FQNEAQ come from the germline V gene (reference sequence). The length of the CDR3 is 14 residues. The ends were cut back, 5 bases at V and 4 bases at J, with 14 bases in the middle. The chain's CDR3 is CASSQVAETYGYTF. The CDR3 DNA sequence: TGTGCCAGCAGCCAGGTGGCAGAAACCTATGGCTACACCTTC.

Turning to this clonotype: One junction end disagrees with the germline gene, perhaps due to a read error. V usage is TRBV29-1 and J usage is TRBJ1-1; D uncertain. The CDR3 is 15 residues long. Germline-derived CDR1 and CDR2 are SQVTM and ANQGSEA. The CDR3 coding sequence is TGCAGCGTTGGGGTTTATGTACCAGAACGCACTGAAGCTTCCTTT. It translates to CSVGVYVPERTEASF.

A few counts support this clonotype. The chain joins TRBV4-2 to TRBJ2-7; TRBD2 is a possible D gene (5 bases). Germline V CDR1 and CDR2: LGHNA, YNFKEQ. V lost 0 bases and J 3 bases, leaving 9 bases between the germline ends. This CDR3 region has 14 residues. The CDR3 nucleotides read TGTGCCAGCAGCCAAGATCTGGGAGACTACGAGCAGTACGTC. Its protein is CASSQDLGDYEQYV.

This clonotype has more than one count but fewer than ten. The rearrangement joins TRBV7-9 to TRBJ2-1, with TRBD2 identical over 8 bases. Looked up from germline, CDR1 is SEHNR and CDR2 is FQNEAQ (reference sequence). CDR3 length: 16 amino acids. V was pared by 4 bases and J by 3 bases, with 8 bases of the junction left unmatched. The DNA for the CDR3 is TGTGCCAGCAGCTCAGACAAGCGGGAGCTCTACAATGAGCAGTTCTTC. Its protein is CASSSDKRELYNEQFF.

In its sample, this clonotype was seen a few times. The DNA for the CDR3 is TGTGCCAGCAGTCGTAGCGGAGAGAACACCGGGGAGCTGTTTTTT. This codes for CASSRSGENTGELFF. This chain uses TRBV11-3 with TRBJ2-2, with D tentatively TRBD2 (6 bases). Trimming cost V 6 bases and J 1 base, with 12 bases left between them. Germline V gives CDR1 SGHNT, CDR2 YENEEA. This CDR3 comprises 15 residues.

This clonotype came up a few times. CDR3 DNA sequence: TGTGCCAGCAGCGTAGGACAGGGGGCGCTTACCGGGGAGCTGTTTTTT. It specifies CASSVGQGALTGELFF. This rearrangement joins TRBV9 to TRBJ2-2, with TRBD1 identical over 10 bases. The CDR3 covers 16 residues. V was pared by 0 bases and J by 5 bases, with 4 bases of the junction left unmatched. Germline V gene lookup returns CDR1 SGDLS and CDR2 YYNGEE.

This clonotype occurred many times. CDR3 DNA: TGTGCCAGCAGCCCGGACAGTAACTATGGCTACACCTTC. Protein sequence: CASSPDSNYGYTF. The chain couples TRBV7-9 to TRBJ1-2; TRBD1 is a possible D gene (6 bases). The CDR3 is made up of 13 amino acids. V shed 5 bases and J shed 1 base, with 8 bases lying between them. Looked up from germline, CDR1 is SEHNR and CDR2 is FQNEAQ (reference sequence).

This clonotype was counted many times. The chain combines TRBV6-1 with TRBJ2-1; the match to TRBD2 covers 14 bases. CDR1 and CDR2 from the germline V gene are MNHNS and SASEGT. J gave up 0 bases and V 6 bases, and 4 bases lay outside the gene matches. The CDR3 is made up of 17 amino acids. CDR3 loop: CASSLGTSGSSYNEQFF. DNA for the CDR3: TGTGCCAGCAGCCTTGGGACTAGCGGGAGCTCCTACAATGAGCAGTTCTTC.

The chain has TRBV10-2 and TRBJ2-3; no firm D call. Germline CDR1 and CDR2: WSHSY and SAAADI. The CDR3 is 15 residues long. V was shortened by 0 bases and J by 1 base, with 8 bases between the two germline ends. CDR3 loop: CASSESRVGTDTQYF. DNA for the CDR3: TGCGCCAGCAGTGAGTCTCGGGTAGGCACAGATACGCAGTATTTT.

Comment on this clonotype: This clone may be a read error of a much larger clone one base away. V is TRBV6-1 and J is TRBJ1-1, with D hard to call. In germline, CDR1 is MNHNS, CDR2 SASEGT. The CDR3 sequence is 15 residues long. In nucleotides, the CDR3 is TGTGCCAGCGGTGAGTATTTTCCTCCTGACACTGAAGCTTTCTTT. Its protein is CASGEYFPPDTEAFF.

This clonotype turned up a few times. The chain joins TRBV20-1 to TRBJ1-5; no clear D. Germline V CDR1 and CDR2: DFQATT, SNEGSKA (reference sequence). V lost 0 bases and J lost 6, with 15 bases in between. CDR3 size: 15 residues. The CDR3: CSARDTTAVSQPQHF. Written as DNA, the CDR3 is TGCAGTGCTAGAGATACTACGGCAGTCAGTCAGCCCCAGCATTTT.

This clonotype turned up a few times. J is TRBJ2-7 and V is TRBV7-8, with a possible D match to TRBD1 (6 bases). Germline-derived CDR1 and CDR2 are SGHVS and FQNEAQ. Trimming cost V 6 bases and J 0 bases, with 15 bases left between them. The CDR3 has 15 amino acids. The CDR3 is CASSPGAGASYEQYV. The CDR3 region has the DNA TGTGCCAGCAGTCCAGGGGCAGGGGCCTCCTACGAGCAGTACGTC.

This chain uses TRBV15 with TRBJ1-1; a weak D match, TRBD1 (5 bases). V was trimmed by 5 bases and J by 2 bases, leaving 9 bases between them. CDR1 LNHNV and CDR2 YYDKDF come from the germline V gene (reference sequence). The CDR3 contains 13 residues. The CDR3 region has the DNA TGTGCCACCAGCCGGACATCTAACACTGAAGCTTTCTTT. Translating gives CATSRTSNTEAFF.

This clonotype has at least ten counts. V usage is TRBV7-8 and J usage is TRBJ2-3; unclear D gene. Germline CDR1 reads SGHVS; CDR2 reads FQNEAQ. This CDR3 is built from 13 residues. Trimming shortened V by 3 bases and J by 0 bases, and 4 bases separated the two germline ends. CDR3 sequence: CASSLFSTDTQYF. Written as DNA, the CDR3 is TGTGCCAGCAGCTTGTTTAGCACAGATACGCAGTATTTT.

Many counts were recorded for this clonotype. The chain combines TRBV12-3 or TRBV12-4 with TRBJ2-1; D unclear. The CDR3 is 15 residues long. Deletions cut 3 bases from V and 0 bases from J, with 9 bases between. CDR3 coding DNA: TGTGCCAGCAGTTTTTATAAGACCTCCTACAATGAGCAGTTCTTC. It translates to CASSFYKTSYNEQFF.

V gene TRBV24-1 combines with J gene TRBJ2-1; D unclear. This CDR3 is built from 13 residues. Germline V gene data show CDR1 as KGHDR and CDR2 as SFDVKD. V dropped 4 bases and J dropped 4 bases, with 7 bases sitting between them. This CDR3 is CATSEATYNEQFF. CDR3 DNA sequence: TGTGCCACCAGTGAAGCGACATACAATGAGCAGTTCTTC.

This clonotype has just a few counts. This chain links TRBV10-2 with TRBJ1-2, with D possibly matching TRBD1 (6 bases). Germline values: CDR1 WSHSY, CDR2 SAAADI. This CDR3 region has 12 residues. The germline V and J ends were trimmed by 6 bases and 4 bases, with 9 bases remaining between them. The CDR3 coding sequence is TGCGCCAGCAGAGAGGGGGGCTATGGCTACACCTTC. Protein: CASREGGYGYTF.

The chain recombines TRBV6-4 with TRBJ1-5, with D unclear. V was trimmed by 3 bases and J by 0 bases, leaving 9 bases between them. This CDR3 contains 15 residues. Germline assignment: CDR1 MRHNA and CDR2 SNTAGT. CDR3 protein: CASSETSYSNQPQHF. The CDR3 DNA reads TGTGCCAGCAGTGAAACAAGTTATAGCAATCAGCCCCAGCATTTT.

The CDR3 DNA sequence: TGTGCCAGCAGCGCCTCCGGGACTAGGGGTCCAGATACGCAGTATTTT. Translated: CASSASGTRGPDTQYF. The chain has TRBV6-1 and TRBJ2-3; 8 bases match TRBD2. The length of the CDR3 is 16 residues. With 6 bases clipped from V and 4 bases from J, the junction kept 12 bases outside the gene matches. CDR1 is MNHNS and CDR2 is SASEGT in the germline V gene.